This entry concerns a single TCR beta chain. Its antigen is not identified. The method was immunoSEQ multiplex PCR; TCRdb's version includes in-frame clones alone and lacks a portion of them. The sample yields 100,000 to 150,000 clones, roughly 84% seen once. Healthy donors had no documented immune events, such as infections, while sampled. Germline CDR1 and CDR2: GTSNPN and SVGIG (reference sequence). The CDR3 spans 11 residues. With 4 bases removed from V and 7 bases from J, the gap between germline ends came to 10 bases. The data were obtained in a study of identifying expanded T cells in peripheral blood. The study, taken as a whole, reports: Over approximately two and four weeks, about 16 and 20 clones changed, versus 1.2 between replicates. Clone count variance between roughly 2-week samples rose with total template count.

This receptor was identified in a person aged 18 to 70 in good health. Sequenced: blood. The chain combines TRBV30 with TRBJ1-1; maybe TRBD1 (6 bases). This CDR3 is CAWNVQGEAFF. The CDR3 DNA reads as TGTGCCTGGAACGTACAGGGTGAAGCTTTCTTT.